The T cell receptor beta chain described here comes from a study of regulatory T cells in long-lasting Graves disease. Study-wide points: Favored usage of TRBV28, TRBJ1-2 and TRBJ2-5 was recorded in persistent disease.

This clonotype occurred many times. Its matching antigen is unknown. Indicated time point: persistent/refractory GD, antithyroid drugs over 5 years with positive TRAb. With RNA extracted from PBMCs as input, the TCR library was made. Under American Thyroid Association guidelines, Graves' disease was diagnosed. CDR3 length equals 17 residues. Trimming stripped 4 bases from V and 0 bases from J, with 16 bases between. The germline V gene has CDR1 MDHEN and CDR2 SYDVKM. Arm-PCR with iRepertoire HTBI primers amplified the CDR3 regions for these TCR beta libraries. TCRdb used MiXCR to reprocess the multiplex PCR reads, holding one entry per CDR3 protein. The table lists approximately 350,000 distinct CDR3 sequences, roughly 25% of them singletons.

The V call is TRBV28, the J call TRBJ1-5; tentative D call: TRBD1 (6 bases). The sequence was obtained from a woman aged 40-49 years with Graves disease. This material consisted of peripheral blood mononuclear cells (PBMCs), taken when the disease was refractory, from a patient treated with antithyroid drugs. CDR3 nucleotides: TGTGCCAGCAGTTCCCACCCGTACAGGGCTAGCAATCAGCCCCAGCATTTT. Residues: CASSSHPYRASNQPQHF. Using reference TRBV28 and TRBJ1-5 for the parts outside the CDR3, the full variable domain is DVKVTQSSRYLVKRTGEKVFLECVQDMDHENMFWYRQDPGLGLRLIYFSYDVKMKEKGDIPEGYSVSREKKERFSLILESASTNQTSMYLCASSSHPYRASNQPQHFGDGTRLSIL.